A single count supports the clone carrying this T cell receptor (beta chain). Its cognate antigen is unknown. This sample is part of a study of brain metastases from non-small cell lung cancer. Study conclusions and caveats: In 50% to 80% of brain metastases, T-cell clones were expanded compared with matched primary tumors.

Trimming removed 5 bases from V and 5 bases from J; junction bases left unmatched: 10. Germline V gene lookup returns CDR1 MGHRA and CDR2 YSYEKL. The CDR3 consists of 16 residues. Clones were sequenced by immunoSEQ multiplex PCR, and TCRdb holds only the in-frame ones, with some missing. The repertoire holds some 3,000 clones, about 81% seen once, with roughly 9.2% in the top ten. The chain carries TRBV4-1 and TRBJ2-3, with 10 bases lining up with TRBD1. The clonotype originates from a donor over 35 with non-small cell lung cancer. Material: tissue from a brain metastasis. CDR3 region: CASSNRGTGVGDTQYF. DNA of the CDR3: TGCGCCAGCAGCAACCGCGGGACAGGGGTGGGAGATACGCAGTATTTT.